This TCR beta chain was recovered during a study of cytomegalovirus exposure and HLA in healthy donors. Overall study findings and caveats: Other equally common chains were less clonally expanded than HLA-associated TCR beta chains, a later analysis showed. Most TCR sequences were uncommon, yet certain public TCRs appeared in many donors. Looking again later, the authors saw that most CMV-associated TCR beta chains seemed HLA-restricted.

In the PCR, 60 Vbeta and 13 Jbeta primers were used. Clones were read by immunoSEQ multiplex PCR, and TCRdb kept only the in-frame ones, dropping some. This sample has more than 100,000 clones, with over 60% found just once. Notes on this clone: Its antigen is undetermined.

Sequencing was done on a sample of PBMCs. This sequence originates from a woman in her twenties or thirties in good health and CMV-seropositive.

CDR3 sequence: CSADGGGPYEQYF. CDR3 nucleotides: TGCAGCGCCGACGGGGGGGGCCCCTACGAGCAGTACTTC. The V gene is TRBV29-1, the J gene TRBJ2-7, with TRBD2 matching over 8 bases. The germline gives CDR1 SQVTM, CDR2 ANQGSEA. This CDR3 has 13 amino acids. Trimming took 7 bases from V and 2 from J; bases not matched to a gene: 7.